These 25 T cell receptor beta chains share one sample of origin, sequenced in a study of OX40 agonist ivuxolimab in advanced cancers. Using immunoSEQ multiplex PCR, the repertoire was profiled, and TCRdb retains in-frame clones only, with some absent. The sample includes 46,000 or so clones, roughly nine tenths of them seen just once. The source material was CD4+ or CD8+ T cells sorted from blood, sampled in a trial of the OX40 agonist ivuxolimab. These receptor sequences come from an adult with an advanced solid tumor such as melanoma, head and neck, liver or kidney cancer.

In DNA form, the CDR3 reads TGTGCCAGCAGCTCGGGTCCCCGGGTCGATGAGCAGTTCTTC. Its protein product is CASSSGPRVDEQFF. The rearrangement uses TRBV13 and TRBJ2-1; unclear D gene. Trimming removed 4 bases from V and 8 bases from J, with 15 bases in between. Germline V gene lookup returns CDR1 PRHDT and CDR2 FYEKMQ (reference sequence). CDR3 length equals 14 residues.

The chain carries TRBV6-5 and TRBJ1-2; no clear D gene. This CDR3 comprises 12 residues. Germline CDR1 MNHEY, CDR2 SVGAGI. V was pared by 8 bases and J by 4 bases, with 11 bases between. CDR3 DNA sequence: TGTGCCAGCGCCCCATTGGGCTATGGCTACACCTTC. As protein: CASAPLGYGYTF.

This clone was counted only a few times. V usage is TRBV2 and J usage is TRBJ1-1, with TRBD1 identical over 7 bases. This CDR3 comprises 10 residues. Looked up from germline, CDR1 is SNHLY and CDR2 is FYNNEI. V shed 10 bases, J shed 5 bases, and the junction held 1 base outside the gene matches. The chain's CDR3 is CAIRGTEAFF. CDR3 DNA: TGTGCCATCAGGGGGACTGAAGCTTTCTTT.

This rearrangement joins TRBV6-5 to TRBJ1-2, with D tentatively TRBD1 (5 bases). Germline CDR1 is MNHEY and CDR2 is SVGAGI. The V end lost 4 bases, the J end lost 3 bases, and 6 bases lay between the germline ends. This CDR3 contains 12 residues. The DNA for the CDR3 is TGTGCCAGCAGTTCAGGGCACTATGGCTACACCTTC. Protein product: CASSSGHYGYTF.

This clone has only one observation. The chain combines TRBV27 with TRBJ1-5; a possible D gene is TRBD1 (5 bases). V gave up 2 bases and J gave up 7 bases, with 12 bases separating them. CDR1 and CDR2 (germline): MNHEY, SMNVEV (reference sequence). The CDR3 is 14 amino acids. The CDR3 is CASSLGSAGQPQHF. The CDR3 DNA reads TGTGCCAGCAGTTTAGGTTCGGCAGGGCAGCCCCAGCATTTT.

V is TRBV27 and J is TRBJ1-6; no definite D call. The CDR3 contains 17 residues. V lost 6 bases, J lost 0 bases, and 15 bases lay in between. The germline V gene encodes CDR1 MNHEY and CDR2 SMNVEV (reference sequence). The CDR3 protein is CASSWVTPSSYNSPLHF. CDR3 DNA sequence: TGTGCCAGCAGCTGGGTGACACCGAGCTCCTATAATTCACCCCTCCACTTT.

The rearrangement joins TRBV7-9 to TRBJ2-2; TRBD2 matches at 9 bases. The CDR3 extends over 16 amino acids. Germline trimming cut 4 bases from V and 6 bases from J; bases unmatched to any gene: 9. Germline V CDR1 and CDR2: SEHNR, FQNEAQ (reference sequence). This chain's CDR3 is CASSYGTSGGSGELFF. Written as DNA, the CDR3 is TGTGCCAGCAGCTACGGCACCAGCGGGGGGTCCGGGGAGCTGTTTTTT.

The chain carries TRBV5-6 and TRBJ2-5; either TRBD1 or TRBD2 may fit D (6 bases each). The germline gives CDR1 SGHDT, CDR2 YYEEEE. CDR3 length: 15 amino acids. V was clipped by 0 bases and J by 2 bases, with 11 bases between them. As DNA, the CDR3 is TGTGCCAGCAGCTTGGCCGGGGGCTTTCAAGAGACCCAGTACTTC. Residues: CASSLAGGFQETQYF.

The gene calls are TRBV7-2 and TRBJ2-7; 10 bases are shared with TRBD2. The germline V gene encodes CDR1 SGHTA and CDR2 FQGNSA. CDR3 length: 15 residues. V lost 2 bases to trimming and J lost 4 bases; unmatched junction nucleotides: 5. The CDR3 reads CASSLLAGVEYEQYF. CDR3 DNA sequence: TGTGCCAGCAGCTTACTAGCGGGAGTCGAGTACGAGCAGTACTTC.

The chain has TRBV4-3 and TRBJ2-7; D is ambiguous. The CDR3 runs 15 residues. From germline, CDR1 is LGHNA and CDR2 YSLEER. V was pared by 1 base and J by 0 bases, with 10 bases between. The CDR3 reads CASSQAESSSYEQYF. DNA of the CDR3: TGCGCCAGCAGCCAAGCTGAGTCGAGCTCCTACGAGCAGTACTTC.

This clone has a handful of counts. The chain couples TRBV28 to TRBJ2-4; either TRBD1 or TRBD2 may supply D (5 bases each). CDR1 and CDR2 (germline): MDHEN, SYDVKM. The ends were cut back, 6 bases at V and 8 bases at J, with 11 bases in the middle. This CDR3 comprises 12 residues. CDR3 loop: CASRGDDHIQYF. CDR3 sequence (DNA): TGTGCCAGCAGGGGGGACGACCACATTCAGTACTTC.

Comment on this clone: Other DNA sequences of this sample code for an identical CDR3. V is TRBV25-1 and J is TRBJ1-2; D is unclear. The germline V gene encodes CDR1 MGHDK and CDR2 SYGVNS. There are 14 residues in the CDR3. V dropped 4 bases and J dropped 4 bases, with 13 bases sitting between them. For the CDR3, the DNA is TGTGCCAGCAGTGCTTACCGGGGAAGCTATGGCTACACCTTC. This gives the protein CASSAYRGSYGYTF.

The chain joins TRBV5-5 to TRBJ2-7, with 10 bases that match TRBD1. This CDR3 contains 16 residues. CDR1 SGHKS and CDR2 YYEKEE come from the germline V gene (reference sequence). V shed 6 bases, J shed 6 bases, and the junction held 15 bases outside the gene matches. The CDR3 sequence: CASINPPGTGAPEQYF. In DNA form, the CDR3 reads TGTGCCAGCATCAACCCCCCCGGGACAGGGGCGCCCGAGCAGTACTTC. Full variable domain (outside the CDR3, taken from reference TRBV5-5 and TRBJ2-7): DAGVTQSPTHLIKTRGQQVTLRCSPISGHKSVSWYQQVLGQGPQFIFQYYEKEERGRGNFPDRFSARQFPNYSSELNVNALLLGDSALYLCASINPPGTGAPEQYFGPGTRLTVT.

The chain has TRBV12-5 and TRBJ2-1; the match to TRBD1 covers 9 bases. Germline CDR1 reads LGHNT; CDR2 reads FRNRAP. With V trimmed by 0 bases and J by 5 bases, 11 bases remained unmatched. The CDR3 length is 18 residues. In DNA, the CDR3 is TGTGCTAGTGGTTTGGTATTGTCACCGGGACAGGGCAACAATGAGCAGTTCTTC. It specifies CASGLVLSPGQGNNEQFF.

The chain recombines TRBV5-5 with TRBJ2-1, with 10 bases aligning to TRBD1. Germline loops: CDR1 SGHKS, CDR2 YYEKEE (reference sequence). The CDR3 extends over 16 amino acids. The J segment lost 2 bases and the V segment lost 3 bases, leaving 5 bases of the junction unmatched. In DNA, the CDR3 is TGTGCCAGCAGCTCTCCGGGACAGGGGACCTACAATGAGCAGTTCTTC. Translating gives CASSSPGQGTYNEQFF. Supplemented by reference TRBV5-5 and TRBJ2-1, the full variable domain reads DAGVTQSPTHLIKTRGQQVTLRCSPISGHKSVSWYQQVLGQGPQFIFQYYEKEERGRGNFPDRFSARQFPNYSSELNVNALLLGDSALYLCASSSPGQGTYNEQFFGPGTRLTVL.

The V and J genes are TRBV27 and TRBJ2-7; 9 nucleotides align to TRBD2. The V and J ends lost 9 bases and 3 bases, in that order; junction bases with no gene match: 6. Germline V gene lookup returns CDR1 MNHEY and CDR2 SMNVEV (reference sequence). The CDR3 extends over 13 amino acids. The CDR3 DNA follows: TGTGCCAGTAGCGGGGGACAGCACTACGAGCAGTACTTC. This sequence encodes CASSGGQHYEQYF.

The V and J genes are TRBV11-3 and TRBJ1-2; 8 bases map to TRBD1. V lost 5 bases, J lost 0 bases, and 5 bases stayed unmatched. This CDR3 has 15 amino acids. The germline gives CDR1 SGHNT, CDR2 YENEEA. The CDR3 nucleotides are TGTGCCAGCAGCGGGCGACAGGGGACTAACTATGGCTACACCTTC. This translates into CASSGRQGTNYGYTF.

V and J are TRBV6-5 and TRBJ2-7; D remains ambiguous. V was pared by 0 bases and J by 3 bases, with 3 bases between. This CDR3 is built from 12 residues. Germline-derived CDR1 and CDR2 are MNHEY and SVGAGI. DNA of the CDR3: TGTGCCAGCAGTTACTCGGTCTACGAGCAGTACTTC. It encodes CASSYSVYEQYF.

The rearrangement uses TRBV7-3 and TRBJ1-1, with D tentatively TRBD1 (5 bases). The CDR3 runs to 14 residues. CDR1 SGHTA and CDR2 FQGTGA come from the germline V gene. Trimming removed 4 bases at V and 6 bases at J, with 15 bases between. The CDR3 nucleotides are TGTGCCAGCAGCTCCCTCCAGGGTGGGGCTGAAGCTTTCTTT. Translated, it gives CASSSLQGGAEAFF.

The chain links TRBV19 to TRBJ2-1; maybe TRBD1 (5 bases). V lost 1 base and J lost 7, with 8 bases in between. The CDR3 consists of 13 residues. The germline CDR1 and CDR2 sequences are LNHDA and SQIVND (reference sequence). DNA for the CDR3: TGTGCCAGTAGTATAGGACAGTGGAATGAGCAGTTCTTC. Its protein is CASSIGQWNEQFF.

The chain uses TRBV21-1 and TRBJ1-2; TRBD1 was called by the table and not checked on the DNA. TRBV21-1 represents a pseudogene. The CDR3 spans 13 residues. CDR3 protein: CASSKTGGYGYTF. CDR3 bases: TGTGCCAGCAGCAAAACAGGGGGCTATGGCTACACCTTC.

The chain is built from TRBV28 and TRBJ1-5; D unclear. V dropped 0 bases and J dropped 6 bases, with 6 bases sitting between them. The CDR3 sequence is 13 residues long. CDR1 is MDHEN, CDR2 SYDVKM, per germline. The CDR3 is CASSLWRGQPQHF. The CDR3 bases are TGTGCCAGCAGTTTATGGCGGGGTCAGCCCCAGCATTTT. Full variable domain (remainder filled in from reference TRBV28 and TRBJ1-5): DVKVTQSSRYLVKRTGEKVFLECVQDMDHENMFWYRQDPGLGLRLIYFSYDVKMKEKGDIPEGYSVSREKKERFSLILESASTNQTSMYLCASSLWRGQPQHFGDGTRLSIL.

V is TRBV6-5 and J is TRBJ2-7; D gene ambiguous. Germline CDR1 and CDR2: MNHEY and SVGAGI. The CDR3 consists of 13 residues. Trimming removed 4 bases from V and 6 bases from J, with 13 bases in between. CDR3 sequence: CASSFTTSPEQYF. CDR3 in DNA: TGTGCCAGCAGTTTCACGACTTCGCCCGAGCAGTACTTC.

Concerning this clone itself: In the same sample, other DNA sequences code for this CDR3. V gene TRBV5-6 combines with J gene TRBJ1-2; a possible D gene is TRBD1 (6 bases). CDR1 and CDR2 (germline): SGHDT, YYEEEE. Trimming stripped 3 bases from V and 3 bases from J, with 9 bases between. The CDR3 has 13 amino acids. DNA for the CDR3: TGTGCCAGCAGCTCCGGGGGCTACTATGGCTACACCTTC. Translated: CASSSGGYYGYTF.

The CDR3 nucleotides read TGTGCCAGCAGCGAAGTAGGCGCGAGCTCCTACGAGCAGTACTTC. Protein sequence: CASSEVGASSYEQYF. The chain couples TRBV7-9 to TRBJ2-7; D ambiguous. V gave up 5 bases and J gave up 0 bases, with 14 bases separating them. CDR1 and CDR2 (germline): SEHNR, FQNEAQ (reference sequence). The CDR3 has 15 residues.